This paragraph covers one TCR beta chain sequence. This entry is derived from a study of identical twins. TCRdb re-called the 5' RACE reads through MiXCR, storing one row per CDR3 protein. The sample carries 650,000 to 750,000 distinct CDR3 sequences, 20% to 25% recorded once. In every case, the donor was a healthy Caucasian. CDR1 and CDR2 (germline): LGHNA, YNFKEQ. The CDR3 is 15 amino acids. V gave up 0 bases and J gave up 4 bases, with 12 bases separating them. The data also belong to a second study, concerning T cells expressing NK-cell markers. As reported in that work: According to the study, TCR beta repertoires originated from sorted CD3+CD56+NKG2C+, CD3+CD56+NKG2C- and CD3+CD56-NKG2C+ T cells. Out of eight donors sequenced, seven tested HCMV-seropositive and the remaining one seronegative.

Sequencing input: PBMCs. The J gene is TRBJ2-5, the V gene TRBV4-2, with D perhaps TRBD1 (6 bases). This TCR was sampled from a woman aged 18-30 years in good health. CDR3 amino acids: CASSQERLGGETQYF. CDR3 sequence (DNA): TGTGCCAGCAGCCAAGAACGGTTAGGGGGAGAGACCCAGTACTTC.